This T cell receptor beta chain is drawn from a study of human T cells and chemical hapten exposure. Trimming stripped 0 bases from V and 8 bases from J, with 16 bases between. CDR3 length: 15 amino acids. Germline V CDR1 and CDR2: DFQATT, SNEGSKA (reference sequence). This clonotype came up many times. The authors' processing: There were a median of around 100,000 TCRs per sample, with a range from roughly 23,224 to 750,000. From the RACE reads, TCRdb called clonotypes with MiXCR, one entry per CDR3 protein. These V and J calls originate from TCRdb's pipeline instead of the authors' own analysis. The table has 150,000 to 200,000 distinct CDR3 sequences, around 15% seen once; the top ten hold 1.7%. Sample time point: patch test 1, 2 weeks after DPC sensitization. Treatment meaning: therapeutic diphenylcyclopropenone sensitization with weekly scalp DPC.

The chain has TRBV20-1 and TRBJ1-4, with D uncertain. The source material was whole blood, sampled in connection with sensitization to the hapten diphenylcyclopropenone (DPC). The TCR originated in a woman aged 25 to 39 with alopecia areata. Some clones in this sample may be carry-over from other donors' samples. The CDR3 DNA is TGCAGTGCTAGAGACCCCCTGGGTGGAGTGGAAAAACTGTTTTTT. Translating it yields CSARDPLGGVEKLFF.